This entry lists 27 T cell receptor beta chains sequenced from one sample in a study of beta chain features in type 1 diabetes. The study reverse transcribed the entire isolated RNA, so it sequenced expressed TCRB transcripts. Libraries were prepared by immunoSEQ multiplex PCR; TCRdb keeps only in-frame clonotypes and omits some of them. This sample carries 130,000 or so clones, 9% to 10% of them seen once, and the ten largest clones take about 0.6%. Sequencing used central memory CD4+ T cells from blood. All receptors derive from a woman aged 35 to 49 in good health.

V usage is TRBV6-5 and J usage is TRBJ1-2; TRBD1 matches 8 bases. With V trimmed by 7 bases and J by 4 bases, 8 bases remained unmatched. The V gene's germline CDR1 is MNHEY and CDR2 SVGAGI. The CDR3 totals 14 residues. This chain's CDR3 is CASTPDRGGYGYTF. CDR3 sequence (DNA): TGTGCCAGCACCCCAGACAGGGGAGGCTATGGCTACACCTTC.

This clone was counted only a few times. V gene TRBV29-1 combines with J gene TRBJ2-6; D perhaps matches TRBD2 (6 bases). Germline CDR1 and CDR2: SQVTM and ANQGSEA. The CDR3 totals 18 residues. The V end lost 4 bases, the J end lost 0 bases, and 19 bases lay between the germline ends. The DNA of the CDR3 is TGCAGCGTTGTTGGGGACTTCGCAGGGAACTCTGGGGCCAACGTCCTGACTTTC. The encoded protein is CSVVGDFAGNSGANVLTF.

This chain uses TRBV5-1 with TRBJ1-2; 11 positions agree with TRBD1. With 2 bases clipped from V and 7 bases from J, the junction kept 7 bases outside the gene matches. From germline, CDR1 is SGHRS and CDR2 YFSETQ. The CDR3 runs to 15 residues. This CDR3 is CASSFGGQGAGGYTF. CDR3 DNA sequence: TGCGCCAGCAGCTTTGGCGGACAGGGGGCAGGTGGCTACACCTTC.

The chain couples TRBV7-2 to TRBJ2-4; D possibly corresponds to TRBD1 (5 bases). V lost 5 bases and J lost 13, with 15 bases in between. This CDR3 comprises 12 residues. CDR1 and CDR2 from the germline V gene are SGHTA and FQGNSA. CDR3 sequence: CASSPTARAQYF. The CDR3 DNA is TGTGCCAGCAGCCCGACCGCCAGGGCCCAGTACTTC. Using reference TRBV7-2 and TRBJ2-4 for the parts outside the CDR3, the full variable domain is GAGVSQSPSNKVTEKGKDVELRCDPISGHTALYWYRQSLGQGLEFLIYFQGNSAPDKSGLPSDRFSAERTGGSVSTLTIQRTQQEDSAVYLCASSPTARAQYFGAGTRLSVL.

The V and J genes are TRBV4-2 and TRBJ2-5; D remains ambiguous. Germline CDR1 is LGHNA and CDR2 is YNFKEQ. CDR3 size: 14 residues. Between the trimmed V and J ends, which lost 4 bases and 2 bases, there was a span of 11 bases. CDR3 DNA: TGTGCCAGCAGCCGCCAACAGCAGCAAGAGACCCAGTACTTC. As protein: CASSRQQQQETQYF.

The J gene is TRBJ1-2, the V gene TRBV19, with 9 bases identical to TRBD1. J was trimmed by 2 bases and V by 5 bases; bases with no gene match: 6. Per the germline V gene, CDR1 is LNHDA and CDR2 is SQIVND (reference sequence). This CDR3 has 15 residues. CDR3 nucleotide sequence: TGTGCCAGTAGTTCGGACAGGGGAACGAACTATGGCTACACCTTC. Encoded protein: CASSSDRGTNYGYTF.

This clone was picked up many times. The V and J genes are TRBV10-3 and TRBJ2-3; 10 nucleotides agree with TRBD2. This CDR3 is 18 amino acids long. V was pared by 8 bases and J by 1 base, with 15 bases of the junction left unmatched. In germline, CDR1 is ENHRY, CDR2 SYGVKD. For the CDR3, the DNA is TGTGCCATCGGACAAGCGGGGGGGCTGACGGGTGGCACAGATACGCAGTATTTT. This translates into CAIGQAGGLTGGTDTQYF.

This clone occurred a few times. V is TRBV5-6 and J is TRBJ1-5; D is ambiguous. The CDR3 extends over 13 amino acids. CDR1 is SGHDT and CDR2 is YYEEEE in the germline V gene. Trimming pared 4 bases from V and 7 bases from J, leaving 12 bases between. The CDR3 loop is CASSRRGKQPQHF. For the CDR3, the DNA is TGTGCCAGCAGCCGCCGGGGTAAACAGCCCCAGCATTTT.

This clone showed up just a few times. V gene TRBV4-2 combines with J gene TRBJ2-5; 7 positions match TRBD2. The trim removed 1 base at V and 4 bases at J, leaving 6 bases unmatched. There are 15 residues in the CDR3. Per the germline V gene, CDR1 is LGHNA and CDR2 is YNFKEQ. This CDR3 reads CASSQVVGGIETQYF. The CDR3 DNA reads TGTGCCAGCAGCCAAGTAGTGGGGGGGATAGAGACCCAGTACTTC.

V gene TRBV5-1 combines with J gene TRBJ2-7; possibly TRBD2 for D (5 bases). CDR1 is SGHRS, CDR2 YFSETQ, per germline. Between the trimmed V and J ends, which lost 5 bases and 6 bases, there was a span of 9 bases. The CDR3 extends over 11 amino acids. The CDR3: CASRGGGEQYF. CDR3 bases: TGCGCCAGCAGGGGCGGAGGCGAGCAGTACTTC.

This clone was counted between two and nine times. The rearrangement links TRBV5-1 to TRBJ2-3, with TRBD2 matching 11 bases. V dropped 2 bases and J dropped 2; count of bases not matched to a gene: 4. The CDR3 extends over 16 amino acids. Germline assignment: CDR1 SGHRS and CDR2 YFSETQ. The CDR3 region has the DNA TGCGCCAGCAGCTTACTAGCGGGGGCCACCACAGATACGCAGTATTTT. It encodes CASSLLAGATTDTQYF. Full variable domain (missing parts from reference TRBV5-1 and TRBJ2-3): KAGVTQTPRYLIKTRGQQVTLSCSPISGHRSVSWYQQTPGQGLQFLFEYFSETQRNKGNFPGRFSGRQFSNSRSEMNVSTLELGDSALYLCASSLLAGATTDTQYFGPGTRLTVL.

This clone was seen a few times. The rearrangement uses TRBV2 and TRBJ1-5; D is undetermined. The CDR3 is made up of 15 amino acids. The germline V gene encodes CDR1 SNHLY and CDR2 FYNNEI. V was cut by 1 base and J by 7 bases, with 14 bases left in between. The CDR3 nucleotides read TGTGCCAGCAGTGAAGACGCGACCATAGCGCAGCCCCAGCATTTT. This translates into CASSEDATIAQPQHF. The full variable domain, in which reference TRBV2 and TRBJ1-5 provide the parts outside the CDR3, is EPEVTQTPSHQVTQMGQEVILRCVPISNHLYFYWYRQILGQKVEFLVSFYNNEISEKSEIFDDQFSVERPDGSNFTLKIRSTKLEDSAMYFCASSEDATIAQPQHFGDGTRLSIL.

This clone came up a few times. The rearrangement links TRBV4-1 to TRBJ2-5, with D possibly matching TRBD2 (5 bases). This CDR3 has 15 residues. Trimming pared 4 bases from V and 2 bases from J, leaving 14 bases between. CDR1 is MGHRA, CDR2 YSYEKL, per germline. This CDR3 reads CASSLTQAEQETQYF. The CDR3 DNA reads TGCGCCAGCAGCCTAACGCAAGCGGAACAAGAGACCCAGTACTTC.

The V gene is TRBV2, the J gene TRBJ1-2; TRBD1 might be the D (6 bases). Germline CDR1 is SNHLY and CDR2 is FYNNEI. The CDR3 consists of 14 residues. V was cut by 4 bases and J by 9 bases, with 18 bases left in between. The CDR3: CASSVGTFLGRYTF. The DNA of the CDR3 is TGTGCCAGCAGTGTGGGGACATTCCTCGGCCGCTACACCTTC.

V gene TRBV5-4 combines with J gene TRBJ2-2, with TRBD1 matching 8 bases. The CDR3 spans 17 residues. The V gene end was trimmed by 4 bases and the J gene end by 0 bases; junction bases not matched to a gene: 8. Germline CDR1 is SGHNT and CDR2 is YYREEE (reference sequence). The CDR3 sequence: CASSKPPGQANTGELFF. The CDR3 DNA is TGTGCCAGCAGCAAACCACCGGGACAGGCGAACACCGGGGAGCTGTTTTTT.

This chain joins TRBV19 and TRBJ1-3; 8 nucleotides agree with TRBD1. The CDR3 consists of 17 residues. Germline values: CDR1 LNHDA, CDR2 SQIVND (reference sequence). The trim removed 4 bases at V and 0 bases at J, leaving 8 bases unmatched. In DNA form, the CDR3 reads TGTGCCAGTAGTAACGGGGACAGGAGTTTCTCTGGAAACACCATATATTTT. It translates to CASSNGDRSFSGNTIYF.

This chain uses TRBV5-6 with TRBJ1-4; D is uncertain. With 2 bases removed from V and 6 bases from J, the gap between germline ends came to 14 bases. Germline V CDR1 and CDR2: SGHDT, YYEEEE. The CDR3 has 15 amino acids. CDR3 loop: CASSFSPRLDEKLFF. The CDR3 DNA reads TGTGCCAGCAGCTTCTCCCCAAGACTGGATGAAAAACTGTTTTTT.

This clone turned up a few times. The chain uses TRBV18 and TRBJ2-5; 7 bases line up with TRBD2. The V gene's germline CDR1 is KGHSH and CDR2 LQKENI. There are 15 residues in the CDR3. Trimming at V came to 2 bases and at J to 4 bases, leaving 7 bases not matched to a gene. CDR3 residues: CASSPAGVPGETQYF. CDR3 nucleotide sequence: TGTGCCAGCTCACCAGCGGGGGTTCCGGGAGAGACCCAGTACTTC.

This clone was counted only a few times. Other nucleotide sequences in the sample specify the same CDR3. This chain uses TRBV7-2 with TRBJ2-3; a possible D gene is TRBD1 (7 bases). CDR3 length equals 13 residues. The V and J ends lost 3 bases and 5 bases respectively, with 9 bases between them. Germline-derived CDR1 and CDR2 are SGHTA and FQGNSA. CDR3 bases: TGTGCCAGCAGCTTGCAGGGGGGAGATACGCAGTATTTT. Protein: CASSLQGGDTQYF.

CDR3: CASSPGTGFYYGYTF. The CDR3 DNA reads as TGTGCCAGCAGCCCGGGGACAGGGTTTTACTATGGCTACACCTTC. The chain carries TRBV7-2 and TRBJ1-2, with 9 bases matching TRBD1. This CDR3 region has 15 residues. From germline, CDR1 is SGHTA and CDR2 FQGNSA. V shed 5 bases, J shed 3 bases, and the junction held 7 bases outside the gene matches.

This clone appeared a few times. This CDR3 reads CSVGGVWGEAFF. As DNA, the CDR3 is TGCAGCGTTGGGGGAGTTTGGGGTGAAGCTTTCTTT. The rearrangement uses TRBV29-1 and TRBJ1-1; D is unclear. This CDR3 comprises 12 residues. Germline V gene sequence: CDR1 SQVTM, CDR2 ANQGSEA. The ends were cut back, 4 bases at V and 7 bases at J, with 13 bases in the middle.

There are a few counts of this clone. V usage is TRBV11-2 and J usage is TRBJ1-2, with a possible D match to TRBD1 (6 bases). Germline values: CDR1 SGHAT, CDR2 FQNNGV. The CDR3 is 14 amino acids. Between the trimmed V and J ends, which lost 5 bases and 8 bases, there was a span of 18 bases. The CDR3 DNA sequence: TGTGCCAGCAGCCGGGACGGGGCCAGGGGAGGCTACACCTTC. This sequence encodes CASSRDGARGGYTF.

This clone was seen more than once but under ten times. The CDR3 nucleotides read TGTGCCAGCAGTGCTAGCGGGGGGAGCTACGAGCAGTACTTC. Protein product: CASSASGGSYEQYF. This rearrangement joins TRBV6-1 to TRBJ2-7; 11 bases map to TRBD2. This CDR3 spans 14 amino acids. V shed 4 bases and J 3 bases; nucleotides not matched to a gene: 2. In germline, CDR1 is MNHNS, CDR2 SASEGT.

The chain uses TRBV7-9 and TRBJ2-7; maybe TRBD1 (6 bases). CDR1 SEHNR and CDR2 FQNEAQ come from the germline V gene (reference sequence). The ends were cut back, 5 bases at V and 9 bases at J, with 23 bases in the middle. This CDR3 contains 15 residues. The CDR3 nucleotides read TGTGCCAGCAGCCAAAGGACAGCTAAGCCACAGGGGCAGTACTTC. Residues: CASSQRTAKPQGQYF.

This clone has more than one count but fewer than ten. The gene calls are TRBV5-1 and TRBJ1-5; possibly TRBD1 for D (5 bases). In germline, CDR1 is SGHRS, CDR2 YFSETQ. This CDR3 is built from 13 residues. Trimming removed 4 bases from V and 9 bases from J, with 14 bases in between. The CDR3 sequence is CASSPGGEGPQHF. In DNA form, the CDR3 reads TGCGCCAGCAGCCCCGGGGGGGAAGGGCCCCAGCATTTT.

The chain couples TRBV19 to TRBJ2-3, with 7 bases matching TRBD2. Unmatched junction bases numbered 0, after V lost 3 bases and J lost 0 bases. Germline CDR1 and CDR2: LNHDA and SQIVND (reference sequence). CDR3 size: 14 residues. CDR3 in amino acids: CASSISGSTDTQYF. CDR3 nucleotide sequence: TGTGCCAGTAGTATTAGCGGGAGCACAGATACGCAGTATTTT.

A few counts support this clone. V and J are TRBV5-1 and TRBJ2-7; D call uncertain. V shed 0 bases and J shed 5 bases, with 6 bases lying between them. Germline values: CDR1 SGHRS, CDR2 YFSETQ. This CDR3 has 12 residues. The CDR3 sequence: CASSLGQDEQYF. In DNA form, the CDR3 reads TGCGCCAGCAGCTTGGGGCAGGACGAGCAGTACTTC.